What follows are 3 T cell receptor beta chains derived from one specimen sequenced in a study of blood T cell repertoires in COVID-19. Method: immunoSEQ multiplex PCR; TCRdb's copy keeps in-frame clones and lacks some. The data show around 45,000 clones, about nine tenths seen once. The sample taken for sequencing was peripheral blood. The source of these receptors is a human donor in a cohort sampled during active COVID-19.

The chain links TRBV6-1 to TRBJ1-2; D uncertain. V lost 2 bases to trimming and J lost 8 bases, with 12 bases between them. CDR1 is MNHNS and CDR2 is SASEGT in the germline V gene. This CDR3 contains 13 residues. The CDR3 bases are TGTGCCAGCAGTGAACAGGCAGCCGGAGGCTACACCTTC. Residues: CASSEQAAGGYTF.

The genes are TRBV18 and TRBJ1-6; D is ambiguous. V lost 2 bases and J lost 1, with 27 bases in between. The CDR3 loop spans 22 amino acids. CDR1 is KGHSH and CDR2 is LQKENI in the germline V gene. For the CDR3, the DNA is TGTGCCAGCTCACCAATATCAACGTTGGGGAGGTTACCGGGGTCCTATAATTCACCCCTCCACTTT. Translation gives CASSPISTLGRLPGSYNSPLHF.

The chain links TRBV19 to TRBJ1-2; the D gene is possibly TRBD1 (5 bases). V was cut by 7 bases and J by 3 bases, with 18 bases left in between. CDR3 size: 15 residues. Germline lookup yields CDR1 LNHDA and CDR2 SQIVND (reference sequence). Written as DNA, the CDR3 is TGTGCCAGTATCGGAGCCCGGGGGGGGTACTATGGCTACACCTTC. Amino acids: CASIGARGGYYGYTF.